The 8 T cell receptor beta chains listed next were all sequenced from one sample in a study of human T cells and chemical hapten exposure. MiXCR was run by TCRdb on the RACE reads, yielding one entry per CDR3 protein. The sample holds 49,000 or so distinct CDR3 sequences, about 4.5% seen once. Time point given: healthy volunteer bleed at 2 weeks. Sequencing started from total RNA isolated from unfractionated whole blood. The sample taken for sequencing was whole blood. Receptors were obtained from a human donor in good health. Some clones in this sample may be carry-over from other donors' samples.

This clonotype was detected a few times. The chain employs TRBV10-3 and TRBJ2-1; 7 bases agree with TRBD1. V dropped 3 bases and J dropped 2; count of bases not matched to a gene: 7. Looked up from germline, CDR1 is ENHRY and CDR2 is SYGVKD. The CDR3 runs 16 residues. The CDR3 loop is CAISDLDRAAYNEQFF. DNA for the CDR3: TGTGCCATCAGTGACCTAGACAGGGCTGCCTACAATGAGCAGTTCTTC.

For this clonotype: This may come from a read error, since a much larger clone is one base off. The gene calls are TRBV7-9 and TRBJ1-5, with no clear D. The germline CDR1 and CDR2 sequences are SEHNR and FQNEAQ (reference sequence). CDR3 length equals 13 residues. This CDR3 is CASSLGINQPKHF. The CDR3 DNA follows: TGTGCCAGCAGCTTGGGAATAAATCAGCCCAAGCATTTT.

This clonotype was observed at least ten times. The V and J genes are TRBV20-1 and TRBJ2-3; D gene unclear. Germline-derived CDR1 and CDR2 are DFQATT and SNEGSKA (reference sequence). The CDR3 runs 15 residues. The ends were cut back, 5 bases at V and 4 bases at J, with 19 bases in the middle. CDR3: CSAPTLGKVADTQYF. CDR3 in DNA: TGCAGTGCTCCCACCCTGGGCAAGGTGGCAGATACGCAGTATTTT.

This clonotype was detected ten times or more. The V call is TRBV28, the J call TRBJ2-1; D assignment may be TRBD1 or TRBD2 (5 bases each). This CDR3 region has 18 residues. V was trimmed by 6 bases and J by 6 bases, leaving 27 bases between them. The germline V gene has CDR1 MDHEN and CDR2 SYDVKM. This CDR3 reads CASSLDLGDSTRRNEQFF. The CDR3 nucleotides are TGTGCCAGCAGCCTAGATTTGGGGGATAGTACCCGGCGCAATGAGCAGTTCTTC.

In DNA form, the CDR3 reads TGTGCCAGCAGTCCCTACAGGGTAATGAACACTGAAGCTTTCTTT. This codes for CASSPYRVMNTEAFF. The chain combines TRBV28 with TRBJ1-1; weak D call: TRBD1 (6 bases). The CDR3 is 15 amino acids. V was shortened by 5 bases and J by 0 bases, with 13 bases between the two germline ends. Germline assignment: CDR1 MDHEN and CDR2 SYDVKM.

The chain joins TRBV6-1 to TRBJ2-1, with D possibly being TRBD1 (6 bases). The CDR3 spans 15 residues. Trimming pared 6 bases from V and 1 base from J, leaving 13 bases between. Germline V lookup: CDR1 MNHNS, CDR2 SASEGT. CDR3 nucleotide sequence: TGTGCCAGCAGGGCGACAGGAGTATCCTACAATGAGCAGTTCTTC. Its protein is CASRATGVSYNEQFF.

This sequence joins TRBV11-2 and TRBJ1-4; D not resolved. The V end lost 0 bases, the J end lost 5 bases, and 10 bases lay between the germline ends. The CDR3 is made up of 15 amino acids. Per the germline V gene, CDR1 is SGHAT and CDR2 is FQNNGV. The CDR3 DNA is TGTGCCAGCAGCTTAGAAAGGAAATCGAATGAAAAACTGTTTTTT. It translates to CASSLERKSNEKLFF.

The table lists this clonotype with many counts. The rearrangement uses TRBV29-1 and TRBJ2-2; 10 positions agree with TRBD2. Per germline, CDR1 SQVTM and CDR2 ANQGSEA. With 4 bases clipped from V and 6 bases from J, the junction kept 14 bases outside the gene matches. This CDR3 spans 17 amino acids. CDR3 bases: TGCAGCGTTGGTGACCCAGGGCTAGCGGGAGATCCCGGGGAGCTGTTTTTT. The encoded protein is CSVGDPGLAGDPGELFF.